The entry below describes one T cell receptor beta chain. It lacks a known antigen. The record has no base qualities; no much larger clone is one base away. The library was produced with the immunoSEQ multiplex PCR assay. Rearranged TCR beta chain sequences were amplified using the hsTCRB Kit according to the manufacturer's protocol. TCRB libraries were sequenced on an Illumina MiSeq. The study's processing was this. Demultiplexing, trimming and gene mapping were performed with the kit vendor's proprietary platform. Entries here come from immuneACCESS through TCRdb and include only in-frame sequences with V and J called. Some clones fail to appear in such tables; in the studies checked, an unresolved V gene covers under half of the shortfall, and the cause of the remainder is unknown. V and J calls and clone size are as listed in that table; D and trimming were resolved from the DNA. The sample profile shows 25,000 to 40,000 clones; around 80% of them were found once. Of the sample, approximately 10% falls within the top ten clones.

This sample is part of a study of a mutant IDH1 vaccine in newly diagnosed glioma (dated by TCRdb to the early 2020s). Context from the whole study: Vaccination started 4-6 weeks after radiotherapy alone, or was given together with temozolomide cycles in the groups whose treatment included chemotherapy. Prior to enrollment, standard therapy consisting of radiotherapy alone, temozolomide alone, or radiochemotherapy with temozolomide had been administered to patients, with the combination being received by most patients. For exploratory analyses, fewer than 30 treated patients had longitudinal TCRB deep sequencing done wherever samples were available. Of the approximately 35 treated patients, around 60% were male and approximately 38% were female, and a mean age of roughly 41 years was recorded. Peripheral blood was collected at six visits: V03 (baseline), V05, V07, V10, V12 and V13. The week-35 safety follow-up took place at visit V12, and the week-47 end of study took place at visit V13. The paper as a whole reports these results and caveats: According to the authors, sample limitations meant that analyses of patient blood samples could not be reproduced. No apparent relationship was observed between pseudoprogression and alterations in the top peripheral T cell clonotypes detected by TCRB sequencing. Vaccine-induced immune responses across multiple MHC alleles were detected in over 85% of patients. Selection of PBMC samples for TCRB deep sequencing was based on availability.

What this sample's time point label stands for: week 35, safety follow-up. Each vaccine dose was 300 ug of a 20-mer mutant IDH1 peptide in Montanide, given subcutaneously with topical imiquimod. Patients received eight vaccinations in weeks 1, 3, 5, 7, 11, 15, 19 and 23, corresponding to visits V03 through V10. All donors had newly diagnosed IDH1-mutant astrocytomas of WHO grade 3 or 4 that showed loss of nuclear ATRX. The samples were drawn from NOA16, a multicentre, single-arm, open-label phase I trial in Germany that tested a mutant IDH1 peptide vaccine in humans for the first time. Genomic DNA for TCRB sequencing was extracted from EDTA blood using the DNeasy Blood and Tissue Kit. Measured from the cysteine to the phenylalanine, the CDR3 is 14 residues long. Only the CDR3 DNA is retained, 42 bases long and in frame from the first base. CDR1 and CDR2 are drawn from the germline V gene: SGDLS, YYNGEE. The junction shows trimming of 4 bases on V and 3 bases on J, and the gene matches do not reach 7 bases of it.

The sample consisted of PBMCs, taken from a glioma patient whose treatment included an IDH1 peptide vaccine. This receptor was identified in a middle-aged woman with glioma. The V and J segments used are TRBV9 and TRBJ2-7, with 7 junctional bases fitting TRBD2. The CDR3 protein is CASSLGGDLYEQYF. The DNA sequence is given as TGTGCCAGCAGCCTGGGGGGGGACCTCTACGAGCAGTACTTC.